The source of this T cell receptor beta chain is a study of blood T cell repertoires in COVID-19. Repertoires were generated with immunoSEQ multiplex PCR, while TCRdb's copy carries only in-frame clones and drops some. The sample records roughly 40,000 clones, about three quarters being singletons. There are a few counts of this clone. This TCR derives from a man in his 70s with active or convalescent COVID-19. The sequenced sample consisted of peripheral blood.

In DNA form, the CDR3 reads TGTGCCAGCAGTGAAGCAAAACTCAGGGATTCACCCCTCCACTTT. The encoded protein is CASSEAKLRDSPLHF. The chain uses TRBV6-1 and TRBJ1-6, with a weak D call TRBD1 (5 bases). The length of the CDR3 is 15 residues. Germline-derived CDR1 and CDR2 are MNHNS and SASEGT. The V end was cut by 0 bases, the J end by 8 bases, with 11 bases between.